This T cell receptor (beta chain) was obtained from a study of lymphopenia after photon versus proton radiotherapy. The study, taken as a whole, reports: Post-nadir diversity loss with photons came from oligoclonal expansion, particularly CD8+ Temra cells.

Clones were sequenced by immunoSEQ multiplex PCR, and TCRdb holds only the in-frame ones, with some missing. The sample records 53,000 or so clones, around 83% being singletons. Turning to this clone: What it recognizes is unknown.

This TCR was sampled from a man aged 50 to 60 with gastric cancer. The sequencing here drew on peripheral blood, taken from a patient treated with photon-based radiotherapy.

The CDR3 DNA reads TGTGCCAGCAGTAAGGGGTTTGGCAATCAGCCCCAGCATTTT. Translated, it gives CASSKGFGNQPQHF. The chain is built from TRBV28 and TRBJ1-5; tentative D call: TRBD1 (5 bases). The CDR3 is made up of 14 amino acids. Per the germline V gene, CDR1 is MDHEN and CDR2 is SYDVKM. V shed 5 bases and J shed 2 bases, with 10 bases lying between them.